The TCR beta chain under discussion was sequenced for a study of OX40 agonist ivuxolimab in advanced cancers. Looking at the study overall: Patients were infused with ivuxolimab every 2 weeks at 0.01 to 10 mg/kg.

Trimming pared 1 base from V and 5 bases from J, leaving 14 bases between. The CDR3 has 15 amino acids. Germline V gene lookup returns CDR1 MDHEN and CDR2 SYDVKM. Study-level points and caveats: Some nonresponders additionally presented with little normalized T-cell clonal expansion.

As to this clone: The antigen remains undetermined.

Measured with immunoSEQ multiplex PCR; TCRdb has only the in-frame clones, and not every one. In the table there are about 110,000 clones, 75% to 95% of which are singletons. Sequenced material: CD4+ or CD8+ T cells sorted from blood, taken in a trial of the OX40 agonist ivuxolimab. The chain has TRBV28 and TRBJ1-1; weak D call: TRBD1 (5 bases). The TCR sequence derives from an adult with an advanced solid tumor such as melanoma, head and neck, liver or kidney cancer. CDR3 bases: TGTGCCAGCAGTTTATTATTAGGGGATGGGACTGAAGCTTTCTTT. It translates to CASSLLLGDGTEAFF.